These T cell receptor beta chains were read from a single sample in a study of T cells after yellow fever vaccination. MiXCR, applied by TCRdb to the 5' RACE reads, yields one record per CDR3 protein. The sample carries about 350,000 distinct CDR3 sequences, 9.5% to 13% recorded once. The starting material was PBMCs, obtained on the day of the first yellow fever vaccination. The receptors come from a man aged 18 to 30 who received the YFV17D yellow fever vaccine. Each CDR3 is given with its conserved first and last residue. A D gene is named only where the DNA matches it firmly. Clone size, where shown, is once, few, many, or a class for clones that have expanded.

D: NA
size: NA
V: TRBV5-1
J: TRBJ2-3
DNA: TGCGCCAGCAGCTGGCAGGTACGGACAGATACGCAGTATTTT
CDR3: CASSWQVRTDTQYF

D: NA
size: NA
V: TRBV7-2
J: TRBJ1-2
DNA: TGTGCCAGCAGCTCTGGACAGAGATCTTATGGCTACACCTTC
CDR3: CASSSGQRSYGYTF

D: TRBD2
size: few
V: TRBV27
J: TRBJ2-1
DNA: TGTGCCAGCAGTCTAGCGGGGGGAAAATACAATGAGCAGTTCTTC
CDR3: CASSLAGGKYNEQFF

D: NA
size: many
V: TRBV24-1
J: TRBJ2-1
DNA: TGTGCCACCAGTGATAGTTCCTATAGGAGGCGGGCATCCCGGGGTGAGCAGTTCTTC
CDR3: CATSDSSYRRRASRGEQFF

D: TRBD1
size: NA
V: TRBV7-2
J: TRBJ1-1
DNA: TGTGCCAGCAGCTTCACAGGGGAATGGACTGAAGCTTTCTTT
CDR3: CASSFTGEWTEAFF

D: TRBD1
size: NA
V: TRBV5-4
J: TRBJ1-6
DNA: TGTGCCAGCAGCCCGGGTCCGGGACAGTCAAATTCACCCCTCCACTTT
CDR3: CASSPGPGQSNSPLHF

D: TRBD1
size: few
V: TRBV7-2
J: TRBJ1-6
DNA: TGTGCCAGCAGCCTCGGGACAGTTCCACCCCTCCACTTT
CDR3: CASSLGTVPPLHF

D: TRBD2
size: few
V: TRBV5-4
J: TRBJ2-3
DNA: TGTGCCAGCAGGCCCGGACTAGCGGGGGGGCGCACAGATACGCAGTATTTT
CDR3: CASRPGLAGGRTDTQYF

D: NA
size: few
V: TRBV5-1
J: TRBJ2-5
DNA: TGCGCCAGCAGCGTAGGGACCCTACGAGAGGAGACCCAGTACTTC
CDR3: CASSVGTLREETQYF

D: NA
size: NA
V: TRBV6-2/TRBV6-3
J: TRBJ2-2
DNA: TGTACCAGCAGGCGGAGGGGGCCCGGGGTGCTGTTTTTT
CDR3: CTSRRRGPGVLFF

D: NA
size: few
V: TRBV7-2
J: TRBJ1-3
DNA: TGTGCCAGCAGCTTAGGGCGAAGTCAGAACACCATATATTTT
CDR3: CASSLGRSQNTIYF

D: NA
size: NA
V: TRBV30
J: TRBJ1-2
DNA: TGTGCCTGGAGTGTGGTGGGCTACACCTTC
CDR3: CAWSVVGYTF

D: NA
size: NA
V: TRBV10-3
J: TRBJ2-3
DNA: TGTGCCATCAGTGTAGTGGGACCGAGGGCAGATACGCAGTATTTT
CDR3: CAISVVGPRADTQYF

D: NA
size: few
V: TRBV4-2
J: TRBJ1-3
DNA: TGTGCCAGCAGCCAAGGTGTAGGGAGGTCTGGAAACACCATATATTTT
CDR3: CASSQGVGRSGNTIYF

D: NA
size: NA
V: TRBV5-1
J: TRBJ1-1
DNA: TGCGCCAGCAGCATGGGGCAGCGAAGGGGTACTGAAGCTTTCTTT
CDR3: CASSMGQRRGTEAFF

D: TRBD2
size: NA
V: TRBV12-3/TRBV12-4
J: TRBJ2-3
DNA: TGTGCCAGCAGTCCTAGCGGGGAGGGGGATACGCAGTATTTT
CDR3: CASSPSGEGDTQYF

D: NA
size: NA
V: TRBV12-3/TRBV12-4
J: TRBJ1-1
DNA: TGTGCCAGCAGTTTAGTCGGGGACGACCTACGGGGAGCTTTCTTT
CDR3: CASSLVGDDLRGAFF

D: NA
size: NA
V: TRBV19
J: TRBJ2-5
DNA: TGTGCCAGTAGTATTTGGGGGGGCATAGGAGAGACCCAGTACTTC
CDR3: CASSIWGGIGETQYF

D: NA
size: NA
V: TRBV15
J: TRBJ2-5
DNA: TGTGCCACCAGCAGAGATCGTGGTCGTCAAGAGACCCAGTACTTC
CDR3: CATSRDRGRQETQYF

D: TRBD2
size: NA
V: TRBV12-3/TRBV12-4
J: TRBJ2-1
DNA: TGTGCCAGCAGTTTAATGGCTAGCGGGGTATCGGGCGAGCAGTTCTTC
CDR3: CASSLMASGVSGEQFF

D: TRBD1
size: many
V: TRBV5-1
J: TRBJ1-1
DNA: TGCGCCAGCAGACAGACCGGGACAGTGGCCACTGAAGCTTTCTTT
CDR3: CASRQTGTVATEAFF

D: NA
size: many
V: TRBV14
J: TRBJ1-2
DNA: TGTGCCAGCAGCCAAGGGCAAGTAGGCTACACCTTC
CDR3: CASSQGQVGYTF

D: NA
size: few
V: TRBV7-2
J: TRBJ2-1
DNA: TGTGCCAGCAGCTTAGGAGGGCGGACAGTCAATGAGCAGTTCTTC
CDR3: CASSLGGRTVNEQFF

D: NA
size: NA
V: TRBV25-1
J: TRBJ1-2
DNA: TGTGCCAGCAGGGCCGGGACCTCACGGGGCTACACCTTC
CDR3: CASRAGTSRGYTF